This T cell receptor beta chain was recovered during a study of memory CD4+ T cells and cytomegalovirus serostatus. CDR1 is SGHTA, CDR2 FQGTGA, per germline. The ends were cut back, 2 bases at V and 7 bases at J, with 8 bases in the middle. This CDR3 is built from 13 residues. In the original workflow: Out-of-frame sequences were removed, leaving 2 million to 2.5 million distinct TCRbeta sequences. Sequencing used immunoSEQ multiplex PCR; TCRdb keeps in-frame clones, though not all of them. Clone size and V and J calls were adopted from that table, with D and trimming inferred from the DNA. Of 50,000 to 75,000 clones detected, around four fifths appear once; the ten largest clones hold roughly 0.95%. The sort gate was single viable CD3+CD4+CD8-CD45RO+ cells for memory CD4+ T cells. Serum IgG to CMV pp150, pp28, p38 and p52 defined serostatus.

The chain is built from TRBV7-3 and TRBJ2-2, with unresolved D. This receptor was taken from an adult in good health and CMV-seronegative. The sample comprised memory CD4+ T cells from blood. The CDR3 DNA reads as TGTGCCAGCAGCTTAGACGATAACGGGGAGCTGTTTTTT. This gives the protein CASSLDDNGELFF.